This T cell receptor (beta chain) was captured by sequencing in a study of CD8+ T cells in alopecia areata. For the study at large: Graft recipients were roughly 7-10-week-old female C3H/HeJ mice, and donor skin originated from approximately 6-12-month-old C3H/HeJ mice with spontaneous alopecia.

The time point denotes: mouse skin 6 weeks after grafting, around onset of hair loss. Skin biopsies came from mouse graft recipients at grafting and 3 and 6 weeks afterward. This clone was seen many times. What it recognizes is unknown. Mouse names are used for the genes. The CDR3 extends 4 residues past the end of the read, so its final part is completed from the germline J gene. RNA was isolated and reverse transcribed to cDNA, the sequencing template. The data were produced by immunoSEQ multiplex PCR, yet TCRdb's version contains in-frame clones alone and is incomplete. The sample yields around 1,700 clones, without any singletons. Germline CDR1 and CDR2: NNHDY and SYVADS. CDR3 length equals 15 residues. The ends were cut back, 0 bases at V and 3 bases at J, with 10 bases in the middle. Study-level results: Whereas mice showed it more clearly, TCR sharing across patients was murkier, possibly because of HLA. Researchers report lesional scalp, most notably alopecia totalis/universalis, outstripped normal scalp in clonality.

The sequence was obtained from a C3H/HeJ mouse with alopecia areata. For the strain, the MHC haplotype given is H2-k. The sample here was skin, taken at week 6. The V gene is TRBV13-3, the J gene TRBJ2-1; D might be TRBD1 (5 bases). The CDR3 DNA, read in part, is TGTGCCAGCAGTGATGCCCGGACATCCTATGCT. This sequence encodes CASSDARTSYA. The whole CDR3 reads CASSDARTSYAEQFF.